This T cell receptor beta chain emerged from a study of T cell responses to AZD1222 COVID-19 vaccine. Overall study context: Analysis merged second doses at about 4 or about 12 weeks.

This clone has more than one count but fewer than ten. Its cognate antigen is unknown. Study-level results: Most donors were white British, females outnumbered males, and clonal diversity was possibly underestimated.

Clones were read by immunoSEQ multiplex PCR, and TCRdb kept only the in-frame ones, dropping some. The sample has about 150,000 clones, approximately 90% seen once; the top ten hold approximately 1.5%. The germline V and J ends were trimmed by 4 bases and 13 bases, with 13 bases remaining between them. This CDR3 is 12 amino acids long. CDR1 LNHDA and CDR2 SQIVND come from the germline V gene (reference sequence). This TCR was recovered from an adult in good health. The V gene is TRBV19, the J gene TRBJ2-2; tentatively, D is TRBD1 or TRBD2 (5 bases each). The specimen was peripheral blood, collected on day 0 of AZD1222 vaccination. The CDR3 region has the DNA TGTGCCAGTAGTACACAGGCCCGGGGGCTGTTTTTT. Translating it yields CASSTQARGLFF. The full variable domain, completed using reference TRBV19 and TRBJ2-2, is DGGITQSPKYLFRKEGQNVTLSCEQNLNHDAMYWYRQDPGQGLRLIYYSQIVNDFQKGDIAEGYSVSREKKESFPLTVTSAQKNPTAFYLCASSTQARGLFFGEGSRLTVL.